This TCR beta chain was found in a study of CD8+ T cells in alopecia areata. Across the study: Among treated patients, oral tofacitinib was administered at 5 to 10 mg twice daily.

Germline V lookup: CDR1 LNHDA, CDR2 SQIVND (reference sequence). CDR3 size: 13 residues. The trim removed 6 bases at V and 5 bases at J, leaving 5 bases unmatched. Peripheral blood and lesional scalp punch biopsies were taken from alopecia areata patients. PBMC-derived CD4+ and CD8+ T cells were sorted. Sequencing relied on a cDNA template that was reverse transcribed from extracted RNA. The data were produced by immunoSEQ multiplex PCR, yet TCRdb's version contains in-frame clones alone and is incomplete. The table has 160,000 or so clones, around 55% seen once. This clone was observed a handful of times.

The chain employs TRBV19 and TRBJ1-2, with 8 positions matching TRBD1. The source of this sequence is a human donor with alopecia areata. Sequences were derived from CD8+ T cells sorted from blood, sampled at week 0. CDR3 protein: CASRPTGEYGYTF. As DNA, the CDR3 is TGTGCCAGTAGGCCGACAGGGGAATATGGCTACACCTTC.